The T cell receptor beta chain described here comes from a study of CXCR3-negative and CXCR3-positive naive CD8 T cells. Whole-study results and caveats: TRB CDR3s of CXCR3-positive naive cells were more hydrophobic than those of CXCR3-negative naive cells.

UMI labels and 5' RACE were used to prepare the TRB cDNA libraries. TCRdb reprocessed the 5' RACE reads and keeps a single row for each CDR3 protein, giving no DNA. The sample table includes 6,000 to 8,500 distinct CDR3 sequences. The CDR3 is 11 residues long. Germline V gene sequence: CDR1 SQVTM, CDR2 ANQGSEA. By frequency, this clonotype is medium-sized. Its target is not known. The sequence derives from a human donor in good health. Some clones in this sample may be carry-over from other donors' samples. The chain combines TRBV29-1 with TRBJ2-7; TCRdb picks TRBD1, but there is no DNA to check that call. The sample taken for sequencing was naive CXCR3+ CD8+ T cells from blood. Described subset: CD45RO-CCR7+CD27+CD95- naive CD8+ T cells expressing CXCR3 (TNR3+). CDR3: CSVRQGNEQYF.